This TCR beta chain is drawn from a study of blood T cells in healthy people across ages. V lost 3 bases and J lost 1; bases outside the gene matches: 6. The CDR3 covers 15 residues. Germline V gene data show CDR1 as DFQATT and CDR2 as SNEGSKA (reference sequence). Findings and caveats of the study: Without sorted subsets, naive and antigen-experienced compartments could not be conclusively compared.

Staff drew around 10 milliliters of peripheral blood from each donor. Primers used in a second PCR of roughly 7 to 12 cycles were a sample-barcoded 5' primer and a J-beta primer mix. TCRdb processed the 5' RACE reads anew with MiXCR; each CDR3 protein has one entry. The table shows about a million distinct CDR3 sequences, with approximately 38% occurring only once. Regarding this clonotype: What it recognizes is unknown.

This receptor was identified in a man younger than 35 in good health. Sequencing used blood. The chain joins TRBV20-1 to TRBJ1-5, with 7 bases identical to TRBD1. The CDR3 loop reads CSASRGGISNQPQHF. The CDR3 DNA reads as TGCAGTGCTAGCAGAGGGGGCATCAGCAATCAGCCCCAGCATTTT.